This record covers a single T cell receptor (beta chain). The data belong to a study of shared clonotypes between healthy human individuals. HIV-negative, healthy adults without recent acute infections or vaccinations were the donors. Germline V gene sequence: CDR1 KGHSH, CDR2 LQKENI. The CDR3 has 15 residues. Trimming removed 3 bases from V and 2 bases from J, with 11 bases in between. Sequenced by immunoSEQ multiplex PCR; TCRdb stores in-frame clones only, minus some. This sample yields 450,000 to 500,000 clones, of which over 65% are seen a single time; roughly 13% belongs to the top ten. This clonotype was sampled from a woman between 40 and 50 years old in good health. Some clones in this sample may be carry-over from other donors' samples. Sequenced sample: PBMCs. V gene TRBV18 combines with J gene TRBJ2-4; D uncertain. The CDR3 DNA sequence: TGTGCCAGCTCACCCTCGTCGGGCACCAAAAACATTCAGTACTTC. Its protein product is CASSPSSGTKNIQYF.